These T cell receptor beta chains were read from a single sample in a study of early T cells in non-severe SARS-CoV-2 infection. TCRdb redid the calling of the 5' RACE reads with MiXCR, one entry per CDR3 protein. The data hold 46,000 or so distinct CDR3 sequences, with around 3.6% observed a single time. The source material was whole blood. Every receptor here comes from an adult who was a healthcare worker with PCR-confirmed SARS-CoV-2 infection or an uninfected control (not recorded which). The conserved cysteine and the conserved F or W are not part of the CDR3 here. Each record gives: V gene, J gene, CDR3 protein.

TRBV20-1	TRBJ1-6	SARDVQGANSPLH
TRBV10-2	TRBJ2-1	ASTDGGKEQF
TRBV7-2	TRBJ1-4	ASSLPSRSTNEKLF
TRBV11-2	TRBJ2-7	ASSLVPGTSFYEQY
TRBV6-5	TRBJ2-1	ASRKGQGADEQF
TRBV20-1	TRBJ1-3	SARTGARLGSGNTIY
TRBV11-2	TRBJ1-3	ASSPRTGHSGNTIY
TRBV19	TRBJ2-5	ASSPVLGDYQETQY
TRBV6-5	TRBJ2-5	ASSWNRQETQY
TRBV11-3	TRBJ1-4	ASSLSYGPRTNEKLF
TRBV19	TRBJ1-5	ASSRGANQPQH
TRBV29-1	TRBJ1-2	SVEVVYGYT
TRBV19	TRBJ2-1	ASAVFPSYNEQF
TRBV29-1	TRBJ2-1	SVESPSGRF
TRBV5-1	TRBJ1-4	ASSPGGDRDGKLF
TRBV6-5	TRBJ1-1	ASSYDRGLTEAF
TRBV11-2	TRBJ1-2	ASTLAPGPYGYT
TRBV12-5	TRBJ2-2	ATQSPRILTGELF
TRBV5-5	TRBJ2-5	ASSFYPPETQY
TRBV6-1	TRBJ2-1	ASSEGGRAEQF
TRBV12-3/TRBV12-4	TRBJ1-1	ASIMGRTNTEAF
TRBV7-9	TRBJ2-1	ASSLGQLSGNEQF
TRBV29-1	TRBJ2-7	SVREGTYEQY
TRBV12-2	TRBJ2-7	ASRLVQSSYEQY
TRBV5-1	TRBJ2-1	ASESPTHEQF
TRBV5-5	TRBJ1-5	ASSFQGGSNQPQH
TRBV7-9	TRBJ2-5	ASSLEVETQY
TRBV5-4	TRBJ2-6	ASSHLAPSGANVLT
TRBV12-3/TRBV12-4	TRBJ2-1	ASSLAGGSYNEQF
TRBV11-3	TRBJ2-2	ASSRGTHTGELF
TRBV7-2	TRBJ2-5	ASSLGLGTARRETQY
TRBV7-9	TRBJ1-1	ASSPDTEAF
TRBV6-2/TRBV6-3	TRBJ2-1	ASRISGSSYNEQF
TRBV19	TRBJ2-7	ASSEDDYYEQY
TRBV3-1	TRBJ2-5	ASSQRGGGRSETQY
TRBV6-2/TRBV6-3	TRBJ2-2	ASSPRMAGGELF
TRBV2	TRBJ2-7	ASKSGTAGGEQY
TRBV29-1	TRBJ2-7	SVGVDYEQY
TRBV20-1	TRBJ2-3	SARLLSGGAADTQY
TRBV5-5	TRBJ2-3	ASSGDRGLSTDTQY
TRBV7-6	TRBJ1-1	ASSLAPGPSNTEAF
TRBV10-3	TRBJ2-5	AFSDGGETQY
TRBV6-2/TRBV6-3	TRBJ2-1	ASSYSHNEQF
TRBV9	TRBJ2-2	ASSVGTGPNTGELF
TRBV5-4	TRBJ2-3	ASSASRATDTQY
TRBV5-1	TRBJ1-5	ASSLGFNQPQH
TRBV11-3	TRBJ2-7	ASSLEGGAREQY
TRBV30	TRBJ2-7	AWSTGQGYEQY
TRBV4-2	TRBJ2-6	ASSQDEHSGANVLT
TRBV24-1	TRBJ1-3	ATSGRDPIEGNTIY
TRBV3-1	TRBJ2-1	ASSQAGGGAHNEQF
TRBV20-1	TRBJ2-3	SAWTGVGTDTQY
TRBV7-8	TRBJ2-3	ASSSLAGVSRSTDTQY
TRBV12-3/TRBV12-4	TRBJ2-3	ASTPGGTDTQY
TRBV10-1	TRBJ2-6	ASSAGNSGANVLT
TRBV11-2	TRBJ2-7	ASSEGTSYEQY
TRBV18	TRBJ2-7	ASSPAAGTGEQY
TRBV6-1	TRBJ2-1	ASSKDQTSGGPWSLEQF